A single T cell receptor (beta chain) is shown here with its context. Its antigen is not known. Trimming removed 0 bases from V and 3 bases from J, with 8 bases in between. Germline values: CDR1 MNHEY, CDR2 SVGAGI. The CDR3 runs 14 residues. These data originate in a study of cytomegalovirus exposure and HLA in healthy donors. The study, taken as a whole, reports: Many donors shared some public TCRs, even though most TCR sequences were rare.

PCR was performed using 60 Vbeta and 13 Jbeta primers. Using immunoSEQ multiplex PCR, the repertoire was profiled, and TCRdb retains in-frame clones only, with some absent. The sample shows 150,000 or so clones, about four fifths of them seen only once. This clonotype originated in a man aged 18 to 29 in good health and CMV-seronegative. The sequencing input was PBMCs. This chain connects TRBV6-5 to TRBJ1-2; D unclear. CDR3 nucleotide sequence: TGTGCCAGCAGTTACTCCCCGGGAGACTATGGCTACACCTTC. Amino acid sequence: CASSYSPGDYGYTF.